Below, 23 T cell receptor beta chains from the same sample are listed, as sequenced in a study of blood T cell repertoires in COVID-19. Some clones are missing from TCRdb's copy, which holds only in-frame ones; the method was immunoSEQ multiplex PCR. This table holds some 130,000 clones, roughly 90% found once. Sequenced material: peripheral blood. The receptors were gathered from a man in his forties or fifties with active COVID-19.

This clone was picked up a small number of times. J is TRBJ1-4 and V is TRBV5-6, with D unresolved. The germline gives CDR1 SGHDT, CDR2 YYEEEE. The CDR3 consists of 13 residues. V lost 2 bases and J lost 5, with 7 bases in between. The CDR3 loop reads CASSFRFNEKLFF. The DNA of the CDR3 is TGTGCCAGCAGCTTCAGGTTCAATGAAAAACTGTTTTTT.

This clone occurred once. This rearrangement joins TRBV5-1 to TRBJ2-1; 11 positions match TRBD1. Germline assignment: CDR1 SGHRS and CDR2 YFSETQ. Germline trimming cut 2 bases from V and 1 base from J; bases unmatched to any gene: 5. The CDR3 is 17 residues long. The CDR3 protein is CASSFGQGASSYNEQFF. As DNA, the CDR3 is TGCGCCAGCAGCTTCGGACAGGGGGCCTCTTCCTACAATGAGCAGTTCTTC.

In regard to this clone: In the same sample, other DNA sequences code for this CDR3. The chain links TRBV5-1 to TRBJ2-3; 11 nucleotides align to TRBD2. Germline loops: CDR1 SGHRS, CDR2 YFSETQ. CDR3 size: 14 residues. Losses at the gene ends were 4 bases for V and 3 bases for J; bases not matched to a gene: 1. CDR3 nucleotide sequence: TGCGCCAGCAGCCTAGCGGGAGGAACAGATACGCAGTATTTT. Protein: CASSLAGGTDTQYF.

CDR3 loop: CASSQVVAGSYNEQFF. CDR3 nucleotide sequence: TGTGCCAGCAGCCAAGTTGTTGCGGGGTCCTACAATGAGCAGTTCTTC. The chain uses TRBV4-2 and TRBJ2-1, with D tentatively TRBD2 (6 bases). This CDR3 comprises 16 residues. Germline CDR1 reads LGHNA; CDR2 reads YNFKEQ. Between the trimmed V and J ends, which lost 1 base and 1 base, there was a span of 11 bases.

This chain links TRBV7-9 with TRBJ1-2; D gene unclear. The germline V gene encodes CDR1 SEHNR and CDR2 FQNEAQ (reference sequence). The CDR3 loop spans 17 amino acids. V was cut by 5 bases and J by 5 bases, with 24 bases left in between. As DNA, the CDR3 is TGTGCCAGCAGCCGCTCACTGGAGAGAGTCCCGCTTTATGGCTACACCTTC. Residues: CASSRSLERVPLYGYTF.

The chain recombines TRBV2 with TRBJ1-1; D gene ambiguous. This CDR3 region has 16 residues. Per germline, CDR1 SNHLY and CDR2 FYNNEI. V was trimmed by 4 bases and J by 2 bases, leaving 17 bases between them. CDR3 sequence (DNA): TGTGCCAGCAGTGGCGAGGGCCCGGGCTTAAACACTGAAGCTTTCTTT. Amino acids: CASSGEGPGLNTEAFF.

The rearrangement links TRBV6-5 to TRBJ1-1; D gene unclear. V was trimmed by 5 bases and J by 4 bases, leaving 14 bases between them. The CDR3 sequence is 14 residues long. The germline V gene encodes CDR1 MNHEY and CDR2 SVGAGI. The CDR3 nucleotides are TGTGCCAGCAGTCCCCTTAACCGGGTCACTGAAGCTTTCTTT. Translated: CASSPLNRVTEAFF.

V and J are TRBV12-3 or TRBV12-4 and TRBJ2-5, with a possible D match to TRBD2 (6 bases). V dropped 6 bases and J dropped 2 bases, with 10 bases sitting between them. The length of the CDR3 is 13 residues. CDR3 region: CASRGLSQETQYF. CDR3 bases: TGTGCCAGCAGGGGACTTTCACAAGAGACCCAGTACTTC.

This clone was recorded once. The chain has TRBV4-2 and TRBJ1-1; D unclear. CDR1 and CDR2 (germline): LGHNA, YNFKEQ. There are 15 residues in the CDR3. V lost 4 bases to trimming and J lost 3 bases, with 15 bases between them. CDR3 in DNA: TGTGCCAGCAGCCTCGGACTTTCCCGGGACACTGAAGCTTTCTTT. Translating it yields CASSLGLSRDTEAFF.

The chain has TRBV5-1 and TRBJ2-3, with 8 bases that match TRBD2. Germline assignment: CDR1 SGHRS and CDR2 YFSETQ. V dropped 4 bases and J dropped 1; count of bases not matched to a gene: 14. The CDR3 runs to 18 residues. The CDR3: CASSDGQRESFGTDTQYF. The DNA for the CDR3 is TGCGCCAGCAGCGACGGACAGCGGGAGAGTTTCGGCACAGATACGCAGTATTTT.

Concerning this clone itself: The same CDR3 is also encoded by other DNA sequences in this sample. The chain couples TRBV7-6 to TRBJ2-2; 8 bases agree with TRBD2. The junction had 16 bases not matched to a gene; V was cut back by 4 bases and J by 6 bases. Per the germline V gene, CDR1 is SGHVS and CDR2 is FNYEAQ. The CDR3 runs to 18 residues. In DNA, the CDR3 is TGTGCCAGCAGCTCCTATCCGGGTCGGGGGGGCCTAGCCGGGGAGCTGTTTTTT. It is translated as CASSSYPGRGGLAGELFF.

The chain employs TRBV5-5 and TRBJ2-3, with TRBD1 matching over 10 bases. CDR3 size: 16 residues. Germline V gene data show CDR1 as SGHKS and CDR2 as YYEKEE (reference sequence). Trimming removed 2 bases from V and 7 bases from J; junction bases left unmatched: 10. CDR3 loop: CASSFRTGGSGYTQYF. In DNA form, the CDR3 reads TGTGCCAGCAGCTTCAGGACAGGGGGAAGCGGTTATACGCAGTATTTT.

This rearrangement joins TRBV29-1 to TRBJ2-3, with D perhaps TRBD2 (6 bases). This CDR3 is built from 12 residues. V lost 4 bases and J 1 base, leaving 6 bases between the germline ends. The germline CDR1 and CDR2 sequences are SQVTM and ANQGSEA. The CDR3 reads CSVGEGTDTQYF. CDR3 DNA: TGCAGCGTTGGGGAGGGCACAGATACGCAGTATTTT.

The rearrangement uses TRBV18 and TRBJ2-5; 8 nucleotides line up with TRBD2. The germline gives CDR1 KGHSH, CDR2 LQKENI. With 3 bases clipped from V and 4 bases from J, the junction kept 16 bases outside the gene matches. CDR3 size: 18 residues. The CDR3 loop is CASSPQFRSGSSTETQYF. CDR3 DNA: TGTGCCAGCTCACCTCAGTTTCGGAGCGGGAGTTCAACAGAGACCCAGTACTTC.

The J gene is TRBJ2-7, the V gene TRBV6-2 or TRBV6-3; 7 nucleotides match TRBD2. The V segment lost 2 bases and the J segment 6 bases; nucleotides outside the gene matches: 4. The CDR3 has 13 amino acids. Per germline, CDR1 MNHEY and CDR2 SVGEGT. CDR3 protein: CASSYAGAPEQYV. Written as DNA, the CDR3 is TGTGCCAGCAGTTACGCGGGAGCCCCCGAGCAGTACGTC.

The chain carries TRBV10-3 and TRBJ2-5, with TRBD1 matching 9 bases. This CDR3 has 16 amino acids. V lost 3 bases to trimming and J lost 4 bases; unmatched junction nucleotides: 9. CDR1 and CDR2 (germline): ENHRY, SYGVKD. The CDR3 protein is CAISETGTGLRETQYF. In DNA, the CDR3 is TGTGCCATCAGTGAAACCGGGACAGGGTTAAGAGAGACCCAGTACTTC.

The V and J genes are TRBV4-2 and TRBJ1-3; D call uncertain. Germline CDR1 is LGHNA and CDR2 is YNFKEQ. This CDR3 has 15 amino acids. Trimming removed 0 bases from V and 7 bases from J, with 13 bases in between. The CDR3 is CASSQDRASGNTIYF. For the CDR3, the DNA is TGTGCCAGCAGCCAAGATCGGGCTAGCGGGAACACCATATATTTT.

The chain employs TRBV29-1 and TRBJ2-2; the match to TRBD1 covers 7 bases. The CDR3 loop spans 13 amino acids. With V trimmed by 8 bases and J by 5 bases, 8 bases remained unmatched. In germline, CDR1 is SQVTM, CDR2 ANQGSEA. CDR3: CSYRDSGTGELFF. The CDR3 DNA reads as TGCAGCTATCGGGACAGTGGGACCGGGGAGCTGTTTTTT.

This rearrangement joins TRBV6-5 to TRBJ2-1; D is perhaps TRBD1 (5 bases). V was shortened by 6 bases and J by 6 bases, with 15 bases between the two germline ends. This CDR3 is 14 amino acids long. CDR1 and CDR2 (germline): MNHEY, SVGAGI. The DNA of the CDR3 is TGTGCCAGCAGGGAGTCCAATGGGGCCAATGAGCAGTTCTTC. Protein: CASRESNGANEQFF.

This sequence joins TRBV4-1 and TRBJ2-1; 10 bases align to TRBD2. With 0 bases clipped from V and 4 bases from J, the junction kept 0 bases outside the gene matches. This CDR3 region has 15 residues. Per the germline V gene, CDR1 is MGHRA and CDR2 is YSYEKL. CDR3: CASSQELAGYNEQFF. The CDR3 nucleotides are TGCGCCAGCAGCCAAGAACTAGCGGGGTACAATGAGCAGTTCTTC.

V and J are TRBV7-9 and TRBJ2-5, with D tentatively TRBD2 (5 bases). The germline V gene encodes CDR1 SEHNR and CDR2 FQNEAQ (reference sequence). Trimming took off 5 bases at V and 5 bases at J, with 18 bases between the two ends. This CDR3 has 15 residues. The CDR3 region is CASSLPRTDFETQYF. The CDR3 DNA follows: TGTGCCAGCAGCCTTCCGAGGACTGACTTCGAGACCCAGTACTTC.

The chain is built from TRBV7-3 and TRBJ2-2; 7 positions match TRBD1. There are 13 residues in the CDR3. Germline V gene lookup returns CDR1 SGHTA and CDR2 FQGTGA. With V trimmed by 1 base and J by 8 bases, 1 base remained unmatched. The CDR3 nucleotides are TGTGCCAGCAGCTTAAGGGGACAGGGGGAGCTGTTTTTT. It specifies CASSLRGQGELFF.

The V and J genes are TRBV5-6 and TRBJ2-3, with TRBD2 matching 8 bases. Losses at the gene ends were 0 bases for V and 1 base for J; bases not matched to a gene: 4. CDR1 and CDR2 (germline): SGHDT, YYEEEE. This CDR3 contains 16 residues. CDR3 nucleotides: TGTGCCAGCAGCTTGGCAGCGGGAGTGGGCACAGATACGCAGTATTTT. It specifies CASSLAAGVGTDTQYF. Drawing the rest from reference TRBV5-6 and TRBJ2-3, the complete variable domain is DAGVTQSPTHLIKTRGQQVTLRCSPKSGHDTVSWYQQALGQGPQFIFQYYEEEERQRGNFPDRFSGHQFPNYSSELNVNALLLGDSALYLCASSLAAGVGTDTQYFGPGTRLTVL.